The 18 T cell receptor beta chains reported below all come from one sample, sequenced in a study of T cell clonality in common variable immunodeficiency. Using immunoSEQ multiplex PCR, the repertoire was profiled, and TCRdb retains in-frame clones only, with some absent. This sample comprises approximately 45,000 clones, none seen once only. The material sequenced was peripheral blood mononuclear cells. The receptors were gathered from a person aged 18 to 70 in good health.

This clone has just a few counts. The CDR3 loop is CASSQDRATEAFF. CDR3 bases read: TGTGCCAGTAGCCAGGACAGGGCAACTGAA. V is TRBV19 and J is TRBJ1-1; 8 nucleotides align to TRBD1. The CDR3 end falls 3 residues outside the read, so it is completed with the germline J gene. The CDR3 spans 13 residues. CDR1 is LNHDA, CDR2 SQIVND, per germline (reference sequence). V shed 6 bases and J 5 bases; nucleotides not matched to a gene: 5.

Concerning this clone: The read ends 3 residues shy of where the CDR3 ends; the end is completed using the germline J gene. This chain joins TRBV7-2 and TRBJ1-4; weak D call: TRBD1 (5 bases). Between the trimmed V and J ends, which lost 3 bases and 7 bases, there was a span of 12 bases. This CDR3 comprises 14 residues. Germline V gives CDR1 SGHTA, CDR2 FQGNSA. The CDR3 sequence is CASSLGGKGEKLFF. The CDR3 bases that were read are TGTGCCAGCAGCTTGGGGGGGAAGGGTGAAAAA.

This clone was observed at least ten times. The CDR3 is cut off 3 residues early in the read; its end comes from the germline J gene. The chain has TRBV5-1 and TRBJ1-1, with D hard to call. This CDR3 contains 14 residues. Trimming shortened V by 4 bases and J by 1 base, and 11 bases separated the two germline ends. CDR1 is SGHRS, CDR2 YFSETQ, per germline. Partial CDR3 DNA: TGCGCCAGCAGCCAACAGAGTCAGAACACTGAA. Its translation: CASSQQSQNTE. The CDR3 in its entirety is CASSQQSQNTEAFF.

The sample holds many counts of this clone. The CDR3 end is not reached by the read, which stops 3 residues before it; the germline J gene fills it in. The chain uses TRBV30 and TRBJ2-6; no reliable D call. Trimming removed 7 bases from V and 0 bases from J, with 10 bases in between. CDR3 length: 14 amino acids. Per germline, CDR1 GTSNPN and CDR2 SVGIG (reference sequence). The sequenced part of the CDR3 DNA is TGTGCCTACCAACCGGGCTCTGGGGCCAACGTC. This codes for CAYQPGSGANV. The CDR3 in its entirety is CAYQPGSGANVLTF.

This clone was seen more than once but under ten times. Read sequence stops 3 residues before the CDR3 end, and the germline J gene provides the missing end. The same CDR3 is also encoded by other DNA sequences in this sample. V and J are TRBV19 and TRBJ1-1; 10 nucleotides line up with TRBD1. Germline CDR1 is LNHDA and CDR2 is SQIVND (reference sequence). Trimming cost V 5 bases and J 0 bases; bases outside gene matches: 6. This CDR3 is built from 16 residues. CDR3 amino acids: CASSPGQGIMNTEAFF. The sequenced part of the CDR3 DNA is TGTGCCAGTAGTCCGGGACAGGGGATCATGAACACTGAA.

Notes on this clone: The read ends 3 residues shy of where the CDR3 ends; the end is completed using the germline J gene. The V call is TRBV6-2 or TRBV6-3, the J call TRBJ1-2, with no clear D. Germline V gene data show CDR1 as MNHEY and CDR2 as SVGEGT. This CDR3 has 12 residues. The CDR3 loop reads CASSPLSGDYTF. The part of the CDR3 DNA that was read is TGTGCCAGCAGTCCCCTGAGCGGGGAC.

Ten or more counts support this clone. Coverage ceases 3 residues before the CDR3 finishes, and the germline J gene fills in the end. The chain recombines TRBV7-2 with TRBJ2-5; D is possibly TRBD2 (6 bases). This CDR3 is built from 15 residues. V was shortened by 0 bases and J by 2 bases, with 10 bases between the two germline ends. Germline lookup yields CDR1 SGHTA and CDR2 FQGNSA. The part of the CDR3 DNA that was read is TGTGCCAGCAGCTTAGCAGCTAGCGTTCAAGAGACC. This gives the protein CASSLAASVQET. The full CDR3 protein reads CASSLAASVQETQYF. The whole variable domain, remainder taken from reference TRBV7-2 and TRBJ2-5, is GAGVSQSPSNKVTEKGKDVELRCDPISGHTALYWYRQSLGQGLEFLIYFQGNSAPDKSGLPSDRFSAERTGGSVSTLTIQRTQQEDSAVYLCASSLAASVQETQYFGPGTRLLVL.

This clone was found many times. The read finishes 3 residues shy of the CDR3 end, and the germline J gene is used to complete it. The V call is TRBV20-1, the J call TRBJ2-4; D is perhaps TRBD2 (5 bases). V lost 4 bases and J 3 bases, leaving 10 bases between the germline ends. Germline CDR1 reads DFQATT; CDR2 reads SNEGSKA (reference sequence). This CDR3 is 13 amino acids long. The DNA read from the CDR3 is TGCAGTGCTACTTACGAGGGCAAAAACATT. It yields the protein CSATYEGKNI. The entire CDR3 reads CSATYEGKNIQYF.

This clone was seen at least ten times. The CDR3 is CASSDDRGGLETQYF. CDR3 DNA, as far as it was read: TGTGCCAGCAGCGATGACAGGGGGGGATTAGAGACG. The rearrangement joins TRBV5-6 to TRBJ2-3, with 9 bases fitting TRBD1. From the germline J gene comes the end of the CDR3, since the read stops 3 residues before it. Per germline, CDR1 SGHDT and CDR2 YYEEEE. The CDR3 length is 15 residues.

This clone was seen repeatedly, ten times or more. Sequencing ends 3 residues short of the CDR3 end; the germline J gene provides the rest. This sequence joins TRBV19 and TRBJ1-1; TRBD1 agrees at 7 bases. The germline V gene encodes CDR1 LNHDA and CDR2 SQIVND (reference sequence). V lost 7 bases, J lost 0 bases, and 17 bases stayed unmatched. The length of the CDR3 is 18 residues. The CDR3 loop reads CASTLYGTVTGMNTEAFF. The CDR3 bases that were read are TGTGCCAGTACTCTCTATGGGACAGTAACCGGCATGAACACTGAA. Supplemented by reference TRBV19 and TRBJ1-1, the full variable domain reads DGGITQSPKYLFRKEGQNVTLSCEQNLNHDAMYWYRQDPGQGLRLIYYSQIVNDFQKGDIAEGYSVSREKKESFPLTVTSAQKNPTAFYLCASTLYGTVTGMNTEAFFGQGTRLTVV.

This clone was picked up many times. CDR3 DNA, as far as it was read: TGCGCCAGCAGATCCCCCCGCGGGGGGGGCGAG. It translates to CASRSPRGGGE. The whole CDR3 is CASRSPRGGGEQYF. The gene calls are TRBV23-1 and TRBJ2-7; 9 nucleotides line up with TRBD2. Sequencing ends 3 residues short of the CDR3 end; the germline J gene provides the rest. Being an ORF, TRBV23-1 has a function that is uncertain. This CDR3 comprises 14 residues. J was trimmed by 6 bases and V by 6 bases; bases with no gene match: 9.

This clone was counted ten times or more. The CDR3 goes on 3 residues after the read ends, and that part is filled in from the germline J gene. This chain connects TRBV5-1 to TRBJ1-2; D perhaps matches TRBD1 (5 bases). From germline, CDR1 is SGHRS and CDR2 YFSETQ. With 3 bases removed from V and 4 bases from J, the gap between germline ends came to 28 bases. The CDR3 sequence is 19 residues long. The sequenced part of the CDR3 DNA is TGCGCCAGCAGCTCCCCCTTGGGGAGCTCAGGGAGCCCTCCCTATGGC. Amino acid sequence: CASSSPLGSSGSPPYG. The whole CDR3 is CASSSPLGSSGSPPYGYTF.

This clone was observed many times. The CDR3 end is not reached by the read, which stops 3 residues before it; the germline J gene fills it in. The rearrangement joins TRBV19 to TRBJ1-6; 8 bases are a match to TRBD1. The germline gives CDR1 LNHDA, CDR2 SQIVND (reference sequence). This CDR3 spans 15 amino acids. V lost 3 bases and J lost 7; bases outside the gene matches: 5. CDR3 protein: CASSIGTGGNSPLHF. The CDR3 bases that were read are TGTGCCAGTAGTATCGGGACAGGCGGCAATTCACCC.

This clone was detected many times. The CDR3 protein is CAWDRSSGNTIYF. CDR3 bases read: TGTGCCTGGGACAGGAGCTCTGGAAACACC. V and J are TRBV30 and TRBJ1-3; D might be TRBD1 (6 bases). The read ends 3 residues early relative to the CDR3; the germline J gene fills the gap. V was cut by 5 bases and J by 0 bases, with 8 bases left in between. The germline gives CDR1 GTSNPN, CDR2 SVGIG (reference sequence). The CDR3 sequence is 13 residues long.

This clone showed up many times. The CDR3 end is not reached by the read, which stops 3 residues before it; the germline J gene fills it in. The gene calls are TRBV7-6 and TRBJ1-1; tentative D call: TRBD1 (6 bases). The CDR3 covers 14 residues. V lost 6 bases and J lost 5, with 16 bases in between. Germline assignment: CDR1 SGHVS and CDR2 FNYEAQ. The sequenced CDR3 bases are TGTGCCAGCAGACCTAACAGGGTGGGGACTGAA. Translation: CASRPNRVGTE. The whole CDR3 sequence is CASRPNRVGTEAFF.

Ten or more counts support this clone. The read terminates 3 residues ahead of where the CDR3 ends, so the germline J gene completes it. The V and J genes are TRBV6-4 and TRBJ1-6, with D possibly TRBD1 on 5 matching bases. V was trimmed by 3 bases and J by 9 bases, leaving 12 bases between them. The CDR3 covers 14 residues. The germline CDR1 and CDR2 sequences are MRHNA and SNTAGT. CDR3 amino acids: CASSESGGGSPLHF. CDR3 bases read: TGTGCCAGCAGTGAAAGCGGGGGTGGTTCACCC.

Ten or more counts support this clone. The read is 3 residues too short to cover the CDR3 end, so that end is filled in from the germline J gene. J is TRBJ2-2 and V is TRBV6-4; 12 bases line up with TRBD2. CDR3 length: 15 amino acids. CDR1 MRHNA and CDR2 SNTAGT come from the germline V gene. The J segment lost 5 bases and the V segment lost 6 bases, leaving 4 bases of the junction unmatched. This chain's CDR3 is CASSRLAGETGELFF. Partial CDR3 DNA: TGTGCCAGCAGCAGACTAGCGGGAGAGACCGGGGAG.

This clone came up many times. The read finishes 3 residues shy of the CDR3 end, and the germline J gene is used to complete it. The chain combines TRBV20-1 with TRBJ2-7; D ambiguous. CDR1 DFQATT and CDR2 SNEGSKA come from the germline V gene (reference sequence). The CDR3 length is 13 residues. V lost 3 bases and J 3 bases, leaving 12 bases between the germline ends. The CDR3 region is CSASAPIDYEQYF. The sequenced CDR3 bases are TGCAGTGCTAGTGCTCCGATAGACTACGAG.